This TCR beta chain was obtained from a study of blood T cells in healthy people across ages. This clonotype was counted ten times or more. Primed by a sample-barcoded 5' primer and a J-beta primer mix, a second PCR proceeded for about 6 to 11 cycles. Using its own MiXCR run on the 5' RACE reads, TCRdb lists one record per CDR3 protein. In the table there are 780,000 or so distinct CDR3 sequences, just under 25% of which are singletons. Germline CDR1 MRHNA, CDR2 SNTAGT. V dropped 6 bases and J dropped 3; count of bases not matched to a gene: 2. This CDR3 region has 14 residues. The same data also went into a second study, on T cells of mothers and their children.

The rearrangement uses TRBV6-4 and TRBJ2-1, with 10 bases matching TRBD2. Specimen: blood. The sequence derives from a boy between 10 and 17 years old in good health. The CDR3 sequence: CASSSGGGYNEQFF. CDR3 DNA: TGTGCCAGCAGCAGCGGGGGGGGCTACAATGAGCAGTTCTTC.